The text below deals with one T cell receptor (beta chain). As yet, its antigen is unknown. Each sample provided at least 5 micrograms of extracted total RNA. The data originate from a study of blood T cells in healthy people across ages. General study findings and limits: Considered underestimates were the diversity estimates obtained from one million T cells.

V lost 1 base and J lost 6, with 13 bases in between. Looked up from germline, CDR1 is SEHNR and CDR2 is FQNEAQ (reference sequence). The length of the CDR3 is 16 residues. Sample-barcoded 5' priming and a J-beta primer mix drove a second PCR of about 6 to 11 cycles. Each CDR3 protein gets one entry after TCRdb re-called the 5' RACE reads with MiXCR. Found here are fewer than 800,000 distinct CDR3 sequences, around 21% of them singletons; the top ten hold roughly 3.6%. The chain uses TRBV7-9 and TRBJ1-6, with D uncertain. Sequenced input: blood. The TCR was taken from a man between 65 and 79 years old in good health. Here the CDR3 DNA reads TGTGCCAGCAGCTTAGGTCAGGTCGTTCGTAATTCACCCCTCCACTTT. Its translation: CASSLGQVVRNSPLHF.